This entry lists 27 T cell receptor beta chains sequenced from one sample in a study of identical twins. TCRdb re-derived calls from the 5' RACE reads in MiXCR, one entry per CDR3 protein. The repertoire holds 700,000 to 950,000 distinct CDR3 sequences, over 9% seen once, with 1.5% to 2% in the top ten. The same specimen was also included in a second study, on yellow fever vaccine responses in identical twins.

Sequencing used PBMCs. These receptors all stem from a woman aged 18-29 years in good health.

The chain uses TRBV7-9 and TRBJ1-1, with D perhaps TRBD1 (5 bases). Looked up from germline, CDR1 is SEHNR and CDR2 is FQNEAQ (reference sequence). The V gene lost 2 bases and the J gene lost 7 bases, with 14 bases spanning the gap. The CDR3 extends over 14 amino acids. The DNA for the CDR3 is TGTGCCAGCAGCTTATCGTTACAGGTGGTTGAAGCTTTCTTT. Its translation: CASSLSLQVVEAFF.

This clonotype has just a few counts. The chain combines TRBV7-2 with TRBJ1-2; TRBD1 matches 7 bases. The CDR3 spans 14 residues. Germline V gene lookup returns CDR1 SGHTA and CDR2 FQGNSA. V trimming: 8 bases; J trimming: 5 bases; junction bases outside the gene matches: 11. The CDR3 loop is CASHISGTEYGYTF. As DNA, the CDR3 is TGTGCCAGCCACATTTCCGGGACAGAATATGGCTACACCTTC.

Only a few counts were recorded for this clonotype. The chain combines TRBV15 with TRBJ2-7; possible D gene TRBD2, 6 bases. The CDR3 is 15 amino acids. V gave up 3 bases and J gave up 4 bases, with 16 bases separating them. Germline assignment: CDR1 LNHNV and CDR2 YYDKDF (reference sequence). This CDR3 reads CATSSRGTVHYEQYF. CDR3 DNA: TGTGCCACCAGCAGTCGCGGGACTGTTCATTACGAGCAGTACTTC.

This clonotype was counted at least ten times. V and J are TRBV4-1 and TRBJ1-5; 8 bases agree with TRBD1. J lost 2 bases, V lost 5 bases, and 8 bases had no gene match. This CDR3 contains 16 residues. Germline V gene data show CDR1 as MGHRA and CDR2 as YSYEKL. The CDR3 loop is CASSFIADRGNQPQHF. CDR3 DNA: TGCGCCAGCAGCTTTATTGCGGACAGGGGCAATCAGCCCCAGCATTTT.

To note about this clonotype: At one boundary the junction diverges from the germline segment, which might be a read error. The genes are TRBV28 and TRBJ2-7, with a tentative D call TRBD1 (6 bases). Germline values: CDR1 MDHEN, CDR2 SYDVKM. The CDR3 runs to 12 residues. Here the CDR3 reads CASRPDSYEQNF. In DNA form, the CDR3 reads TGTGCCAGCAGACCGGACAGCTACGAGCAGAACTTC.

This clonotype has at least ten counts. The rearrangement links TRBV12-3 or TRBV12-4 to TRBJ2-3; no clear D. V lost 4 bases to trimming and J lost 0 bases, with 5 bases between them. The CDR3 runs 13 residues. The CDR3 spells CASSYESTDTQYF. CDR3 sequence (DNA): TGTGCCAGCAGTTATGAAAGCACAGATACGCAGTATTTT.

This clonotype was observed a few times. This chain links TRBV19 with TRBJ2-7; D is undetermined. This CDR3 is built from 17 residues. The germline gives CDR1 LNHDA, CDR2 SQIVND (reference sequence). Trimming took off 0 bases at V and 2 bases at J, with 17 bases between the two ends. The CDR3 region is CASSIDPISGVPYEQYF. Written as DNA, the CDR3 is TGTGCCAGTAGTATAGATCCGATTTCCGGCGTGCCCTACGAGCAGTACTTC.

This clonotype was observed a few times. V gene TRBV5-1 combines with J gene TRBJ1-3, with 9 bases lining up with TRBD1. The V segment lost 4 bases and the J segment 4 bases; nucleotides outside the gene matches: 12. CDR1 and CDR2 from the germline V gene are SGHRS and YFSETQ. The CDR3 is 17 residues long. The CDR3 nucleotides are TGCGCCAGCAGCGAACTACCCGGGACAGGGTTAGGAAACACCATATATTTT. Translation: CASSELPGTGLGNTIYF. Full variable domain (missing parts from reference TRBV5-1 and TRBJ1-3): KAGVTQTPRYLIKTRGQQVTLSCSPISGHRSVSWYQQTPGQGLQFLFEYFSETQRNKGNFPGRFSGRQFSNSRSEMNVSTLELGDSALYLCASSELPGTGLGNTIYFGEGSWLTVV.

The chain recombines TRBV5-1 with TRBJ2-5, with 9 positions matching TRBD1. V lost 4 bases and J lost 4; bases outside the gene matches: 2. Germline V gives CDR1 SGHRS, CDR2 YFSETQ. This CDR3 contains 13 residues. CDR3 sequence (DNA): TGCGCCAGCAGCATGGACAGGGGAGAGACCCAGTACTTC. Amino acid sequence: CASSMDRGETQYF.

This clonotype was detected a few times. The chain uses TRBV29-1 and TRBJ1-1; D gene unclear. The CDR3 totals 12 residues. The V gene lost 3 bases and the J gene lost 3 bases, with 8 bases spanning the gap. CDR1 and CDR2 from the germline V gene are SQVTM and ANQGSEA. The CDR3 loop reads CSVEFRDTEAFF. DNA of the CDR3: TGCAGCGTTGAGTTTAGGGACACTGAAGCTTTCTTT.

Here the CDR3 DNA reads TGTGCCAGCAGGGGACAGGGTTCAAGGAATCAGCCCCAGCATTTT. Its translation is CASRGQGSRNQPQHF. This chain joins TRBV12-3 or TRBV12-4 and TRBJ1-5, with 9 bases lining up with TRBD1. CDR3 length: 15 residues. With 6 bases clipped from V and 4 bases from J, the junction kept 7 bases outside the gene matches.

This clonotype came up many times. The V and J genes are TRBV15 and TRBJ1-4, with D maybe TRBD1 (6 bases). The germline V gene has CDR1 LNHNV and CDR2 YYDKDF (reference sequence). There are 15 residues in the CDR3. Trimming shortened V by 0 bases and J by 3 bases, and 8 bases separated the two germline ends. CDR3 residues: CATSRDRGPNEKLFF. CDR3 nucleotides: TGTGCCACCAGCAGAGACAGGGGACCTAATGAAAAACTGTTTTTT.

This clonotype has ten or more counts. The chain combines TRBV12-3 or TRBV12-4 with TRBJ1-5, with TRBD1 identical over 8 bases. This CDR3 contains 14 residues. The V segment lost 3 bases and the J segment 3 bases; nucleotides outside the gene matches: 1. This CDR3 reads CASSLTGDNQPQHF. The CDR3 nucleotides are TGTGCCAGCAGTTTGACAGGGGACAATCAGCCCCAGCATTTT.

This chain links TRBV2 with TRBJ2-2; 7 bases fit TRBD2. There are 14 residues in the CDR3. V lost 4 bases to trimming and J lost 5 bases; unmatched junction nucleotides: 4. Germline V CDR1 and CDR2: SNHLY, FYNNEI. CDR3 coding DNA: TGTGCCAGCAGTGGGTGGGAGGGGACCGGGGAGCTGTTTTTT. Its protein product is CASSGWEGTGELFF.

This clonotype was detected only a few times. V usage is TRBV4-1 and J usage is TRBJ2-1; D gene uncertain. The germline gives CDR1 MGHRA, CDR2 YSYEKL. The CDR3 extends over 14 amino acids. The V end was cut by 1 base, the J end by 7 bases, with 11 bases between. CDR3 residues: CASSQGQATNEQFF. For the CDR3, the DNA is TGCGCCAGCAGCCAAGGCCAAGCAACTAATGAGCAGTTCTTC.

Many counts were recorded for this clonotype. This chain's CDR3 is CSAMPGAEAFF. The CDR3 DNA sequence: TGCAGTGCTATGCCTGGGGCTGAAGCTTTCTTT. The chain has TRBV20-1 and TRBJ1-1; unclear D gene. The length of the CDR3 is 11 residues. CDR1 DFQATT and CDR2 SNEGSKA come from the germline V gene (reference sequence). V shed 4 bases and J shed 6 bases, with 9 bases lying between them.

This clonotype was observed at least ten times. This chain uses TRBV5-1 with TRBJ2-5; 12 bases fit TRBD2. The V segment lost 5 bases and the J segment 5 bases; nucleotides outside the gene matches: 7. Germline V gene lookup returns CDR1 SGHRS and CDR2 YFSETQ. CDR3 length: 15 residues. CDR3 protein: CASSFTLAGGETQYF. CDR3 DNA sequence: TGCGCCAGCAGTTTCACTCTAGCGGGAGGGGAGACCCAGTACTTC.

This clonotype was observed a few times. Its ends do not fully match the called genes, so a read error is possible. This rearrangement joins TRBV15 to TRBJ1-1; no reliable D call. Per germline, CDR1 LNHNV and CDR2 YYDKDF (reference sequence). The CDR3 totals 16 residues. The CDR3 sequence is CATRREADPLNTEAFF. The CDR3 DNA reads TGTGCCACCAGAAGAGAAGCAGACCCACTGAACACTGAAGCTTTCTTT. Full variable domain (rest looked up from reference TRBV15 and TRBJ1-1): DAMVIQNPRYQVTQFGKPVTLSCSQTLNHNVMYWYQQKSSQAPKLLFHYYDKDFNNEADTPDNFQSRRPNTSFCFLDIRSPGLGDTAMYLCATRREADPLNTEAFFGQGTRLTVV.

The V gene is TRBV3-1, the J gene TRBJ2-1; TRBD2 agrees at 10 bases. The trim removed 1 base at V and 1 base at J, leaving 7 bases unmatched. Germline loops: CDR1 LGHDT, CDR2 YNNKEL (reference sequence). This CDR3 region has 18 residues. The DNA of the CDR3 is TGTGCCAGCAGCCAAGTTGCTAGCGGGAGATTGTCCTACAATGAGCAGTTCTTC. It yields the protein CASSQVASGRLSYNEQFF.

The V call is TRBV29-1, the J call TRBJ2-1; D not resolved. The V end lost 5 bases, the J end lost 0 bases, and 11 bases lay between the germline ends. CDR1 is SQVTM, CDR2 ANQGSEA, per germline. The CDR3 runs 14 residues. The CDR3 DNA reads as TGCAGCGTTTCTGGGGTTCCCTCCTACAATGAGCAGTTCTTC. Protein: CSVSGVPSYNEQFF.

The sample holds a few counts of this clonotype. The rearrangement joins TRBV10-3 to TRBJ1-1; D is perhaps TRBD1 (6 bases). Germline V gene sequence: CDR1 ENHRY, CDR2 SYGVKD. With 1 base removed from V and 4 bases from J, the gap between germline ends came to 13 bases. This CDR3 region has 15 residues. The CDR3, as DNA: TGTGCCATCAGTGAGTTCGGGGGGCTTGGCACTGAAGCTTTCTTT. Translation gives CAISEFGGLGTEAFF.

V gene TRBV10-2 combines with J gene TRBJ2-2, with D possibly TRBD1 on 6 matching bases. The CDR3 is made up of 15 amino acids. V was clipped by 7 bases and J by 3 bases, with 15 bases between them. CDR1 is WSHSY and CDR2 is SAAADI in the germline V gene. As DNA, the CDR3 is TGCGCCAGCATTCCTAACAGGGTCCACACCGGGGAGCTGTTTTTT. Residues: CASIPNRVHTGELFF.

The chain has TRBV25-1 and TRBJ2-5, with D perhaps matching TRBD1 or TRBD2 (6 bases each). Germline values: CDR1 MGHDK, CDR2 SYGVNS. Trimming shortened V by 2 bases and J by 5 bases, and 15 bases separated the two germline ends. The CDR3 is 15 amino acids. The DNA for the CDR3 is TGTGCCAGCAGTGAACCCCTAGGAGGGGGTGAGACCCAGTACTTC. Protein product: CASSEPLGGGETQYF.

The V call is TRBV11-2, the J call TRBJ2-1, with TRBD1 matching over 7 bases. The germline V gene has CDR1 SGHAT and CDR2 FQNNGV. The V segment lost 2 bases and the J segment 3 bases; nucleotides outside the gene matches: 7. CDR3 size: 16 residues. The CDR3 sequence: CASSLTRGGDYNEQFF. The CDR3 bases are TGTGCCAGCAGCTTAACGCGAGGGGGCGACTACAATGAGCAGTTCTTC.

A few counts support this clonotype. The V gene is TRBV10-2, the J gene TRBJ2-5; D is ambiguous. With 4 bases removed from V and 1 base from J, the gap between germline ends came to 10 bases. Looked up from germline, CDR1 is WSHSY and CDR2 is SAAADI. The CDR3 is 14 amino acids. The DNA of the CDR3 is TGCGCCAGCAGTGGCTTGTCTCTCCAAGAGACCCAGTACTTC. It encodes CASSGLSLQETQYF.

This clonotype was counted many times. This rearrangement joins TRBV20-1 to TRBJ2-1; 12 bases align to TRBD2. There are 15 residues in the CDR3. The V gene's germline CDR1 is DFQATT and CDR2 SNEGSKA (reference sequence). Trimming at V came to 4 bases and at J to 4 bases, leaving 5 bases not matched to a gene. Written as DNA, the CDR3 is TGCAGTGCTAACCCCGGGACTAGCGGGTACAATGAGCAGTTCTTC. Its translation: CSANPGTSGYNEQFF.

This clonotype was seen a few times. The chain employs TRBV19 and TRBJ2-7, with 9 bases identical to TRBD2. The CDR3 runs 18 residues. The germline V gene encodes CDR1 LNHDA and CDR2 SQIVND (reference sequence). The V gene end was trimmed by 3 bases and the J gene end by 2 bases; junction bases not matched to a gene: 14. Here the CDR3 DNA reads TGTGCCAGTAGTATTAAGTCGGCTAGCGGGAATCCCCCCTACGAGCAGTACTTC. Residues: CASSIKSASGNPPYEQYF.